The clone carrying this TCR beta chain has just a few counts. Germline CDR1 is SGHNT and CDR2 is YYREEE (reference sequence). The J segment lost 2 bases and the V segment lost 1 base, leaving 5 bases of the junction unmatched. This CDR3 comprises 15 residues. This entry is derived from a study of shared clonotypes between healthy human individuals. When replicate PCRs were run on sorted subsets, they used about 220 ng DNA, approximately 33,000 T cell genomes. Some clones are missing from TCRdb's copy, which holds only in-frame ones; the method was immunoSEQ multiplex PCR. The sample has about 710,000 clones, around four fifths seen once.

The clonotype originates from a woman aged 30 to 39 in good health. The chain is built from TRBV5-4 and TRBJ2-5; 7 bases fit TRBD1. The sample taken for sequencing was memory CD4+ T cells sorted from blood. Subset in this sample: CD45RA-negative fraction. Here the CDR3 reads CASSLTTGSQETQYF. Here the CDR3 DNA reads TGTGCCAGCAGCTTGACGACAGGGTCTCAAGAGACCCAGTACTTC.